The clone carrying this T cell receptor (beta chain) was recorded at least ten times. These data belong to a study of response to subunit inactivated influenza vaccine. The V gene lost 1 base and the J gene lost 8 bases, with 23 bases spanning the gap. This CDR3 has 17 amino acids. Germline V gives CDR1 MNHEY, CDR2 SMNVEV (reference sequence). MiXCR was run by TCRdb on the RT-PCR reads, yielding one entry per CDR3 protein. The sample yields a few hundred thousand distinct CDR3 sequences, approximately 10% seen once. These data were also reused for a study on T cells expressing NK-cell markers. That study adds: Production of TCR beta cDNA relied on 5'RACE template switching with UMIs. It was from sorted CD3+CD56+NKG2C+, CD3+CD56+NKG2C- and CD3+CD56-NKG2C+ T cells that TCR beta repertoires came. Seven sequenced donors out of eight were HCMV-seropositive, one seronegative. Of the CD8+ T cells in about 6 donors, about 1.0-7.0% belonged to dominant NKG2C+ clonotypes. These clonotypes, the leaders elsewhere, also led the CD3+CD56-NKG2C+ fraction in a few donors.

This clonotype originated in a man aged 45 to 65 who received an inactivated influenza vaccine. The specimen comprised PBMCs from blood, sampled on the day of vaccination. This chain uses TRBV27 with TRBJ2-5; no reliable D call. In DNA, the CDR3 is TGTGCCAGCAGTTTATACGATCCCTCGGTACTTAAGAGAACCCAGTACTTC. Translating gives CASSLYDPSVLKRTQYF.